These 24 T cell receptor beta chains were sequenced from one sample in a study of tumor-infiltrating lymphocytes in primary liver carcinoma (dated by TCRdb to 2016 to 2017). The reads were generated on an Illumina HiSeq 2500. TCRbeta-specific cDNA was reverse-transcribed from 500 ng total RNA using a constant-region primer and ProtoScript II reverse transcriptase. Construction of the TCRbeta libraries relied on three nested rounds of multiplex PCR, following a slightly modified ARM-PCR procedure. Multiplex TRBV1-TRBV30 forward primers and a Cbeta reverse primer were used in the first two PCR rounds, each of which was run for 10 cycles. TCRdb took the public reads, trimmed them with fastp at Q25, ran MiXCR for clone calling and kept in-frame beta chains. Here each entry gathers all rows of one CDR3 protein and keeps the most common genes and DNA. The sample yields fewer than 350,000 distinct CDR3 sequences; 65% were counted once. About 6% of the sample is in the top ten clones.

Blood RNA was extracted from unsorted whole blood with TRIzol reagent; germline DNA came from the DNeasy Blood & Tissue kit. The specimen sequenced was peripheral blood. All receptors derive from a man aged 35-49 years with primary liver carcinoma and hepatitis B virus infection.

The sample holds one count of this clonotype. This sequence joins TRBV4-2 and TRBJ1-5; D not resolved. The CDR3 contains 15 residues. The V end lost 6 bases, the J end lost 4 bases, and 16 bases lay between the germline ends. The V gene's germline CDR1 is LGHNA and CDR2 YNFKEQ. CDR3 sequence: CASRTTAGSNQPQHF. The CDR3 nucleotides read TGTGCCAGCAGGACAACAGCGGGCAGTAATCAGCCCCAGCATTTT.

This clonotype was counted only a few times. The CDR3 DNA sequence: TGTGCCAGCAGTCCGCTCATTACAGATACGCAGTATTTT. Protein: CASSPLITDTQYF. The rearrangement links TRBV6-6 to TRBJ2-3; unclear D gene. The V and J ends lost 5 bases and 3 bases respectively, with 9 bases between them. Per germline, CDR1 MNHNY and CDR2 SVGAGI (reference sequence). The CDR3 has 13 residues.

On this clonotype: A much larger clonotype is one base distant, so this may be a read error. The chain joins TRBV6-6 to TRBJ2-7; D not certain. Germline CDR1 is MNHNY and CDR2 is SVGAGI (reference sequence). The CDR3 totals 13 residues. This CDR3 reads CTSSYFSYHEQYF. CDR3 DNA: TGTACCAGCAGTTACTTTAGCTACCACGAGCAGTACTTC.

This clonotype has a handful of counts. This sequence may be a read error, since a much larger clone differs from it by one base. This rearrangement joins TRBV29-1 to TRBJ2-1; a possible D gene is TRBD2 (5 bases). The CDR3 spans 15 residues. Between the trimmed V and J ends, which lost 1 base and 2 bases, there was a span of 12 bases. Germline loops: CDR1 SQVTM, CDR2 ANQGSEA. The CDR3: CSVEGQVGAYNEQFF. The DNA for the CDR3 is TGCAGCGTTGAAGGCCAGGTGGGAGCCTACAATGAGCAGTTCTTC.

This clonotype has at least ten counts. The chain recombines TRBV5-5 with TRBJ2-1; the match to TRBD2 covers 13 bases. J was trimmed by 3 bases and V by 4 bases; bases with no gene match: 16. The CDR3 loop spans 20 amino acids. From germline, CDR1 is SGHKS and CDR2 YYEKEE (reference sequence). The CDR3 DNA reads as TGTGCCAGCAGCACAGAACCGGGACTAGCGGGAAGTGTACTCTACAATGAGCAGTTCTTC. Protein product: CASSTEPGLAGSVLYNEQFF.

Worth noting for this clonotype: Relative to the germline gene, one junction end is altered; a read error may explain this. The rearrangement links TRBV11-2 to TRBJ2-3; TRBD2 matches at 7 bases. CDR1 is SGHAT and CDR2 is FQNNGV in the germline V gene. This CDR3 is built from 16 residues. The CDR3 bases are TGTCCCAGCAGCTCCACTCCTAGCGGCCCCGGGGGTACGCGGTATTTT. As protein: CPSSSTPSGPGGTRYF.

To note about this clonotype: One base away lies a much larger clone, so this may be a sequencing read error. This rearrangement joins TRBV6-1 to TRBJ2-1, with a tentative D call TRBD1 (5 bases). Trimming took 4 bases from V and 9 from J, leaving 19 bases between them. The CDR3 consists of 15 residues. CDR1 MNHNS and CDR2 SASEGT come from the germline V gene. CDR3 region: CASSGGGPQGGEQFF. For the CDR3, the DNA is TGTGCCAGCAGTGGAGGTGGACCCCAGGGCGGTGAGCAGTTCTTC.

Comment on this clonotype: An end of the junction does not agree with germline; a read error may underlie this. This chain connects TRBV28 to TRBJ2-7, with D uncertain. Germline CDR1 reads MDHEN; CDR2 reads SYDVKM. The CDR3 contains 12 residues. CDR3 region: CANSLLRDEQYF. In DNA form, the CDR3 reads TGTGCCAACAGTTTATTACGCGACGAGCAGTACTTC.

Points on this clonotype: With a much larger clone just one base away, this may be a read error. J is TRBJ2-1 and V is TRBV6-2 or TRBV6-3, with TRBD2 matching over 12 bases. CDR1 is MNHEY and CDR2 is SVGEGT in the germline V gene. The CDR3 contains 15 residues. CDR3 nucleotide sequence: TGTGCCGGCAGTTACTCGACTAGCGGGGGCAATGAGCAGTTCTTC. This codes for CAGSYSTSGGNEQFF.

The sample holds many counts of this clonotype. The chain employs TRBV6-5 and TRBJ1-1; D not certain. The CDR3 loop spans 13 amino acids. The germline CDR1 and CDR2 sequences are MNHEY and SVGAGI. V was clipped by 2 bases and J by 8 bases, with 12 bases between them. This CDR3 reads CASSYGERAEAFF. In nucleotides, the CDR3 is TGTGCCAGCAGTTACGGGGAGAGGGCCGAAGCTTTCTTT.

This clonotype has just a few counts. The chain joins TRBV6-1 to TRBJ1-2; the D is unclear. Germline CDR1 and CDR2: MNHNS and SASEGT. The CDR3 length is 12 residues. Between the trimmed V and J ends, which lost 0 bases and 6 bases, there was a span of 5 bases. CDR3 nucleotide sequence: TGTGCCAGCAGTGAAGCGCGGAATGGCTACACCTTC. This sequence encodes CASSEARNGYTF.

This chain connects TRBV28 to TRBJ2-7, with TRBD1 matching 11 bases. Trimming cost V 5 bases and J 3 bases; bases outside gene matches: 6. The CDR3 runs 15 residues. Germline-derived CDR1 and CDR2 are MDHEN and SYDVKM. CDR3 residues: CASSQAGTGGYEQYF. The DNA of the CDR3 is TGTGCCAGCAGTCAAGCTGGGACAGGGGGCTACGAGCAGTACTTC.

A note on this clonotype: The final CDR3 position lacks the conserved phenylalanine or tryptophan, pointing to a likely read error. V usage is TRBV29-1 and J usage is TRBJ2-5; the D call may be TRBD1 or TRBD2 (5 bases each). CDR3 size: 14 residues. The germline V gene encodes CDR1 SQVTM and CDR2 ANQGSEA. CDR3 in DNA: TGCGGCGTTGAAACCGGGGCAACCCAAGAGACCCAGTACTCC. Translating gives CGVETGATQETQYS.

This clonotype was counted a few times. The germline gene is not matched at one end of the junction; a read error may be the cause. The V call is TRBV11-2, the J call TRBJ1-5, with D uncertain. There are 13 residues in the CDR3. Germline lookup yields CDR1 SGHAT and CDR2 FQNNGV. The CDR3 bases are TGTGCCAACAGCTTATCTGTCTTCCAGCCCCAGCATTTT. Its protein is CANSLSVFQPQHF.

Comment on this clonotype: The conserved phenylalanine or tryptophan normally closing the CDR3 is absent here, so this likely arose from a read error. The rearrangement uses TRBV12-3 or TRBV12-4 and TRBJ1-2, with 7 bases that match TRBD1. The CDR3 has 13 residues. The CDR3, as DNA: TGTTCCAGCAGTTCGGACAGGTGGTGGGGCTACACCTTG. It is translated as CSSSSDRWWGYTL.

The chain recombines TRBV5-1 with TRBJ2-3; D is uncertain. This CDR3 has 15 amino acids. V gave up 2 bases and J gave up 1 base, with 11 bases separating them. CDR1 is SGHRS, CDR2 YFSETQ, per germline. Written as DNA, the CDR3 is TGCGCCAGCAGCTTATCATTGCCAGGCACAGATACGCAGTATTTT. As protein: CASSLSLPGTDTQYF.

This chain uses TRBV5-5 with TRBJ2-7; 8 bases are shared with TRBD1. V was pared by 4 bases and J by 2 bases, with 8 bases of the junction left unmatched. The length of the CDR3 is 15 residues. CDR1 is SGHKS, CDR2 YYEKEE, per germline (reference sequence). The CDR3, as DNA: TGTGCCAGCAGCGATAGACAGGGGCCCACCTACGAGCAGTACTTC. Encoded protein: CASSDRQGPTYEQYF.

DNA for the CDR3: TGTGCCAGCAGCTTGGGGACAGGAAATCAGCCCCAGCATTTT. The encoded protein is CASSLGTGNQPQHF. This chain links TRBV5-4 with TRBJ1-5; 7 nucleotides align to TRBD1. Germline V lookup: CDR1 SGHNT, CDR2 YYREEE (reference sequence). The V gene end was trimmed by 0 bases and the J gene end by 4 bases; junction bases not matched to a gene: 1. The CDR3 length is 14 residues.

A remark on this clonotype: A clone one base away is much larger, so this may be a read error. The rearrangement joins TRBV12-3 or TRBV12-4 to TRBJ1-4, with D maybe TRBD1 (6 bases). This CDR3 has 15 residues. CDR3 DNA sequence: TGTGCCAGCAGTTTATATGGGGGGCCGGAAGAAAAACTGCTTTTT. Translated, it gives CASSLYGGPEEKLLF.

This chain links TRBV28 with TRBJ1-4; 8 bases match TRBD1. V was pared by 2 bases and J by 15 bases, with 8 bases of the junction left unmatched. The germline CDR1 and CDR2 sequences are MDHEN and SYDVKM. The CDR3 length is 13 residues. The CDR3 here is CASSLNSDRAMFF. In nucleotides, the CDR3 is TGTGCCAGCAGTTTAAATTCGGACAGGGCGATGTTTTTT. The full variable domain, in which reference TRBV28 and TRBJ1-4 provide the parts outside the CDR3, is DVKVTQSSRYLVKRTGEKVFLECVQDMDHENMFWYRQDPGLGLRLIYFSYDVKMKEKGDIPEGYSVSREKKERFSLILESASTNQTSMYLCASSLNSDRAMFFGSGTQLSVL.

Concerning this clonotype: The CDR3 ends on some other residue instead of the conserved phenylalanine or tryptophan, so this is likely a read error. The chain is built from TRBV11-1 and TRBJ2-7, with 11 bases fitting TRBD2. The CDR3 contains 15 residues. V lost 2 bases and J lost 4; bases outside the gene matches: 4. From germline, CDR1 is SGHAT and CDR2 FQDESV (reference sequence). CDR3 protein: CASSLTSGRTYEQYL. CDR3 DNA sequence: TGTGCCAGCAGCTTAACTAGCGGGAGAACATACGAGCAGTACCTC.

V is TRBV11-2 and J is TRBJ1-1; D unresolved. Germline V gives CDR1 SGHAT, CDR2 FQNNGV. This CDR3 is built from 13 residues. V was cut by 10 bases and J by 2 bases, with 14 bases left in between. CDR3 amino acids: CANSLVRNTEAFF. The CDR3 bases are TGTGCCAACAGTTTAGTCAGAAACACTGAAGCTTTCTTT.

As regards this clonotype: The conserved closing phenylalanine or tryptophan is absent in this CDR3, likely reflecting a read error. V and J are TRBV10-3 and TRBJ2-7; D may match TRBD1 or TRBD2 (5 bases each). Germline V CDR1 and CDR2: ENHRY, SYGVKD. This CDR3 has 15 residues. The CDR3 DNA is TGTGTCATCAGTGATTCCGGGACCGAAACCTACGAGCAGTACCTC. Protein sequence: CVISDSGTETYEQYL.

The V gene is TRBV11-2, the J gene TRBJ2-7; 7 nucleotides agree with TRBD1. CDR1 is SGHAT, CDR2 FQNNGV, per germline. The length of the CDR3 is 15 residues. Trimming cost V 5 bases and J 3 bases; bases outside gene matches: 10. CDR3 residues: CASSTWTGRIYEQYF. The CDR3 nucleotides are TGTGCCAGCAGCACATGGACAGGCCGAATCTACGAGCAGTACTTC.